Presented here are 2 T cell receptor beta chains from one specimen sequenced in a study of blood T cell repertoires in COVID-19 (dated by TCRdb to about 2020). Libraries were constructed by the immunoSEQ multiplex PCR assay. The table was pulled from immuneACCESS by TCRdb, which kept in-frame rearrangements only. Such tables lose some clones; where checked, under half of the loss comes from unresolved V genes, and the rest has no known cause. In this sample the table shows approximately 270,000 clones, about 85% of which occur a single time. The biggest ten clones account for 0.87% of the sample. The sample was peripheral blood. These receptors all stem from a human donor with COVID-19, enrolled during active disease. The donor label of this sample is uncertain.

V gene TRBV4-3 combines with J gene TRBJ2-2, with D perhaps TRBD2 (5 bases). This CDR3 region has 16 residues. With 4 bases removed from V and 5 bases from J, the gap between germline ends came to 17 bases. Germline CDR1 and CDR2: LGHNA and YSLEER. CDR3 bases: TGCGCCAGCAGCCGCGCACTAGGGTCGGGGACCGGGGAGCTGTTTTTT. This gives the protein CASSRALGSGTGELFF.

The J gene is TRBJ2-1, the V gene TRBV5-4, with D possibly matching TRBD2 (6 bases). The germline gives CDR1 SGHNT, CDR2 YYREEE (reference sequence). The CDR3 has 13 amino acids. Deletions cut 4 bases from V and 9 bases from J, with 14 bases between. The CDR3 coding sequence is TGTGCCAGCAGCCCACGACTAGACGGTGAGCAGTTCTTC. It encodes CASSPRLDGEQFF.